Listed below are T cell receptor beta chains from one sample, sequenced in a study of shared clonotypes between healthy human individuals. Generated by immunoSEQ multiplex PCR, the TCRdb table keeps only in-frame clones and is missing some. The sample carries nearly 750,000 clones, roughly 72% recorded once. Sample: memory CD4+ T cells sorted from blood. The receptors were gathered from a woman between 25 and 40 years old in good health. Each CDR3 is given with its conserved first and last residue. D genes are given only for firm matches. Where a row states a size, it is once, few, many or the class of an expanded clone; other rows omit it.

TRBD1	TRBV6-1	few	TRBJ1-5	TGTGCCAGCAGTGAAAGTCGGACAGGGTTGATCCCCCAGCATTTT	CASSESRTGLIPQHF
.	TRBV27	.	TRBJ2-3	TGTGCCAGCAGTCCCCCTAGCGCTTACACAGATACGCAGTATTTT	CASSPPSAYTDTQYF
.	TRBV6-1	.	TRBJ1-5	TGTGCCAGCAGTGAAGCTCCCAGGGCCACTCAGCCCCAGCATTTT	CASSEAPRATQPQHF
TRBD1	TRBV6-5	.	TRBJ2-2	TGTGCCAGCAGTTGGACAGGGGGCGACACCGGGGAGCTGTTTTTT	CASSWTGGDTGELFF
.	TRBV19	.	TRBJ1-5	TGTGCCAGTAGAGTCGGGCGGGGGAACCTCAGCAATCAGCCCCAGCATTTT	CASRVGRGNLSNQPQHF
.	TRBV7-2	.	TRBJ2-7	TGTGCCAGCAGCTTTCTGGGATCCGGGGCCTACGAGCAGTACTTC	CASSFLGSGAYEQYF
.	TRBV11-2	.	TRBJ1-4	TGTGCCAGCAGCCTCCTCGGGGGGACAAATGAAAAACTGTTTTTT	CASSLLGGTNEKLFF
TRBD2	TRBV25-1	.	TRBJ2-7	TGTGCCAGCAGTGCACCGGGGAGGGCCCTCGGCGAGCAGTACTTC	CASSAPGRALGEQYF
.	TRBV7-8	.	TRBJ1-1	TGTGCCAGCAGCTCGACAGCCGAAGAAACCACTGAAGCTTTCTTT	CASSSTAEETTEAFF
.	TRBV28	few	TRBJ1-3	TGTGCCACCCAGCGAAGTTCGGGAAACACCATATATTTT	CATQRSSGNTIYF
.	TRBV7-2	once	TRBJ2-7	TGTGCCAGCAGCCCACCGGGACTAGGGGGCCCGTGGCAGTACTTC	CASSPPGLGGPWQYF
.	TRBV11-2	.	TRBJ2-3	TGTGCCAGCAGCCGCGGGACACTGATAGATACGCAGTATTTT	CASSRGTLIDTQYF
TRBD1	TRBV28	.	TRBJ1-5	TGTGCCATCCAACGGAGGGACAGGGCCAAGTGGGCCCAGCATTTT	CAIQRRDRAKWAQHF
.	TRBV14	.	TRBJ2-7	TGTGCCAGCAGCGCCTCATGGCGGGGCTCCGAGCAGTACTTC	CASSASWRGSEQYF
.	TRBV19	.	TRBJ2-3	TGTGCCAGTAGCCCCCGGGACCCCGGACCGGGAGATACGCAGTATTTT	CASSPRDPGPGDTQYF
.	TRBV28	.	TRBJ1-3	TGTGCCAGCAGTTTTGCCGGAAACACCATATATTTT	CASSFAGNTIYF
.	TRBV28	once	TRBJ1-4	TGTGCCAGCACCACGTCGAGGCCCGATGAAAAACTGTTTTTT	CASTTSRPDEKLFF
TRBD1	TRBV28	many	TRBJ2-7	TGTGCCAGCCACCGACAGGGTTACGAGCAGTACTTC	CASHRQGYEQYF
.	TRBV15	.	TRBJ1-2	TGTGCCACCAGCAGAGGAGGGGCCCAGGTAGCTAACTATGGCTACACCTTC	CATSRGGAQVANYGYTF
.	TRBV19	.	TRBJ2-3	TGTGCCAGTAGTATTACCTGGCTGGCTAGCACAGATACGCAGTATTTT	CASSITWLASTDTQYF
.	TRBV6-1	.	TRBJ1-1	TGTGCCAGCAGTGAATTGAGGAGCATGAACACTGAAGCTTTCTTT	CASSELRSMNTEAFF
TRBD2	TRBV6-1	.	TRBJ2-1	TGTGCCAGCAGTGTCGGGACTAGGGGTTACAATGAGCAGTTCTTC	CASSVGTRGYNEQFF
TRBD1	TRBV7-2	.	TRBJ1-5	TGTGCCAGCAGCTTAGCGCGACAGGGCGGCCAGCATTTT	CASSLARQGGQHF
.	TRBV29-1	.	TRBJ2-1	TGCAGCGTCCGTGGGAATTACAATGAGCAGTTCTTC	CSVRGNYNEQFF
TRBD2	TRBV14	.	TRBJ2-7	TGTGCCAGCAGCCAGGAGACTAGCGGGAGATTTTACGAGCAGTACTTC	CASSQETSGRFYEQYF
TRBD1	TRBV18	.	TRBJ1-5	TGTGCCAGCTCACCACCGGGACAGGGTGGTCAGCCCCAGCATTTT	CASSPPGQGGQPQHF
.	TRBV5-1	.	TRBJ2-3	TGCGCCAGCAGCTTCCTGGCGGCATCTAGCACAGATACGCAGTATTTT	CASSFLAASSTDTQYF
.	TRBV2	.	TRBJ1-4	TGTGCCAGCCGGGCCGCCGGGGGTGAAAAACTGTTTTTT	CASRAAGGEKLFF
.	TRBV5-1	few	TRBJ1-4	TGCGCCAGCCAGGACAGTAGAAGGGAAAAACTGTTTTTT	CASQDSRREKLFF
TRBD1	TRBV28	.	TRBJ1-3	TGTGCCAGCAACCAACAGGGGAGGTACACCATATATTTT	CASNQQGRYTIYF
TRBD2	TRBV27	.	TRBJ2-1	TGTGCCAGCAGGGGGAGGGCAAATCTCTCCAATGAGCAGTTCTTC	CASRGRANLSNEQFF
.	TRBV4-1	.	TRBJ2-6	TGCGCCAGCAGCCAAGATAAGTGGGCAGGCCTATCTGGGGCCAACGTCCTGACTTTC	CASSQDKWAGLSGANVLTF
.	TRBV5-1	once	TRBJ2-3	TGCGCCAGCAGCCCTCCTTCACAGGGAGGGACAGATACGCAGTATTTT	CASSPPSQGGTDTQYF
TRBD1	TRBV19	.	TRBJ1-2	TGTGCCAGTAGTCTTCCCGGGACAGGGCTATCTAACTATGGCTACACCTTC	CASSLPGTGLSNYGYTF
TRBD1	TRBV6-6	many	TRBJ2-7	TGTGCCAGCGGTGAGCAGGGGGATTCCCTCAGCGAGCAGTACTTC	CASGEQGDSLSEQYF
TRBD1	TRBV5-1	.	TRBJ2-2	TGCGCCAGCAGCTTCAAGGGACAGGGCACAAACACCGGGGAGCTGTTTTTT	CASSFKGQGTNTGELFF
.	TRBV30	many	TRBJ2-2	TGTGCCTGGAGTCACCTCGGGGCGAACACCGGGGAGCTGTTTTTT	CAWSHLGANTGELFF
.	TRBV28	.	TRBJ1-2	TGTGCCAGCAGGGACAGAGTCCCCACTAACTATGGCTACACCTTC	CASRDRVPTNYGYTF
.	TRBV2	.	TRBJ2-1	TGTGCCAGCAGAAGCGGTGAGGTCAATGAGCAGTTCTTC	CASRSGEVNEQFF
.	TRBV5-1	few	TRBJ1-1	TGCGCCAGCAGCTTGGCCTTGGGGAGCACTGAAGCTTTCTTT	CASSLALGSTEAFF
.	TRBV14	.	TRBJ2-6	TGTGCCAGCAGCCAATATGGGTCGCGAGGCTCTGGGGCCAACGTCCTGACTTTC	CASSQYGSRGSGANVLTF
TRBD1	TRBV7-6	.	TRBJ1-2	TGTGCCAGCAGCTTAGCAGGGGGCGATGGCTACACCTTC	CASSLAGGDGYTF
TRBD1	TRBV11-3	few	TRBJ2-1	TGTGCCAGCAGTCCCGGGACAGCCTACAATGAGCAGTTCTTC	CASSPGTAYNEQFF
.	TRBV7-2	.	TRBJ1-1	TGTGCCAGCAGTTCACCGAACACTGAAGCTTTCTTT	CASSSPNTEAFF
.	TRBV7-2	many	TRBJ2-3	TGTGCCAGCAGCTCCCAGGGTAGTGCTAGCACAGATACGCAGTATTTT	CASSSQGSASTDTQYF